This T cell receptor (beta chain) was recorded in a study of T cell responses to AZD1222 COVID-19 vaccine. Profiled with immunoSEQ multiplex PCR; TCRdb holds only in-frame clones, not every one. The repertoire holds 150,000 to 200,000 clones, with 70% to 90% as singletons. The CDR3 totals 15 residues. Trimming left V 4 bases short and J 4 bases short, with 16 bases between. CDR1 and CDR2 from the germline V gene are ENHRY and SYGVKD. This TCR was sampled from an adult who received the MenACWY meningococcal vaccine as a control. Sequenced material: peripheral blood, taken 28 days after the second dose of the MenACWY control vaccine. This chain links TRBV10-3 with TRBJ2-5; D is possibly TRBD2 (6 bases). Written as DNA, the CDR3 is TGTGCCATCAGTGGTTTAGCGGAACCGATAGAGACCCAGTACTTC. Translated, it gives CAISGLAEPIETQYF.